The 2 T cell receptor beta chains below all came from one sample that was sequenced in a study of T cell repertoires in cytomegalovirus infection. One entry per CDR3 protein results from TCRdb running MiXCR on the reads. The table records approximately 500,000 distinct CDR3 sequences, about 30% of them present only once. The sequencing sample was made of PBMCs. The source is a human donor in good health (CMV status not recorded). Some clones in this sample may be carry-over from other donors' samples.

This clonotype showed up just a few times. The chain uses TRBV6-5 and TRBJ2-1; D is uncertain. This CDR3 is built from 14 residues. The germline CDR1 and CDR2 sequences are MNHEY and SVGAGI. V was shortened by 0 bases and J by 6 bases, with 9 bases between the two germline ends. The CDR3 region is CASSYSNRFNEQFF. CDR3 nucleotide sequence: TGTGCCAGCAGTTACTCGAACAGATTCAATGAGCAGTTCTTC.

A few counts support this clonotype. This chain connects TRBV6-1 to TRBJ2-5, with D unresolved. Looked up from germline, CDR1 is MNHNS and CDR2 is SASEGT. The CDR3 length is 11 residues. The V end was cut by 6 bases, the J end by 2 bases, with 4 bases between. The CDR3 coding sequence is TGTGCCAGCAGATGGCAAGAGACCCAGTACTTC. Protein: CASRWQETQYF.